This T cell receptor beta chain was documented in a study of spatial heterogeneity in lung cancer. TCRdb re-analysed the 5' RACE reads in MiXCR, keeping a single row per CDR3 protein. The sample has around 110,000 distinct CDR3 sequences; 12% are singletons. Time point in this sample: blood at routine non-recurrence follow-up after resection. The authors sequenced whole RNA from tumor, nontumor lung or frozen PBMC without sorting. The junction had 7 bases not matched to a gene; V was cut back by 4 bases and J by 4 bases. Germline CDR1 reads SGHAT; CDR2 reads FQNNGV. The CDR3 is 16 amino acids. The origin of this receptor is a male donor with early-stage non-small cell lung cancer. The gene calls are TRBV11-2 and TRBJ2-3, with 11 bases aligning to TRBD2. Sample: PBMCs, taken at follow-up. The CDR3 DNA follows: TGTGCCAGCAGCTCAGTTAGCGGGGGGGCGTCAGATACGCAGTATTTT. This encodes CASSSVSGGASDTQYF.